This T cell receptor beta chain was recorded in a study of identical twins. This clonotype was recorded many times. Its antigen is as yet unknown. Whole-study results and caveats: Cross-sectional statistical analysis, not tracking of the same donors, underpinned the conclusions.

From the 5' RACE reads, TCRdb called clonotypes with MiXCR, one entry per CDR3 protein. Of under 1 million distinct CDR3 sequences listed, 12% are singletons. The CDR3 runs to 15 residues. The ends lost 4 bases at V and 2 bases at J; junction bases unmatched: 3. These same records also appear under a second study, on yellow fever vaccine responses in identical twins.

This TCR came from a woman aged 18-29 years in good health. Sample: PBMCs. V is TRBV12-3 or TRBV12-4 and J is TRBJ1-1, with 11 bases identical to TRBD1. CDR3 residues: CASSSRTGGNTEAFF. CDR3 coding DNA: TGTGCCAGCAGTTCGCGGACAGGGGGCAACACTGAAGCTTTCTTT.